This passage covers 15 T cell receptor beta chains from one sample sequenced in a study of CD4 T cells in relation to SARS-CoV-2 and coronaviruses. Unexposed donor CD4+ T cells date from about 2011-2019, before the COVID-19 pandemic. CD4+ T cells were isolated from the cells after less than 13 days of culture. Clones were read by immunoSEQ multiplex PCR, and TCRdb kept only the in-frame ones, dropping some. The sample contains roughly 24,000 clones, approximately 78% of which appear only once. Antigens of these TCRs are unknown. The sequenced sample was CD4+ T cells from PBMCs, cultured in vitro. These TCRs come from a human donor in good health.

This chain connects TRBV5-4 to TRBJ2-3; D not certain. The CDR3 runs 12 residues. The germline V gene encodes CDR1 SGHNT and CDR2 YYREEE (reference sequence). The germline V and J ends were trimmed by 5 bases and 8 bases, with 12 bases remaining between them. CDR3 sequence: CASRSDQGTQYF. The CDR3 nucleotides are TGTGCCAGCAGATCCGACCAAGGTACGCAGTATTTT.

The CDR3 coding sequence is TGTGCCAGCAGCTTGTCGGCTAGCGGGAGATTTAATGAGCAGTTCTTC. Protein sequence: CASSLSASGRFNEQFF. The chain recombines TRBV5-5 with TRBJ2-1; TRBD2 aligns across 10 bases. The V gene end was trimmed by 1 base and the J gene end by 7 bases; junction bases not matched to a gene: 8. Germline V gene data show CDR1 as SGHKS and CDR2 as YYEKEE (reference sequence). CDR3 size: 16 residues.

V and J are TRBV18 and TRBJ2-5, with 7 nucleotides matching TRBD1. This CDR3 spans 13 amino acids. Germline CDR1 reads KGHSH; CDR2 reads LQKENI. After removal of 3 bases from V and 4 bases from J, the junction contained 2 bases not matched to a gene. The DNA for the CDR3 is TGTGCCAGCTCACCGGGGACAGCAGAGACCCAGTACTTC. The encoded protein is CASSPGTAETQYF.

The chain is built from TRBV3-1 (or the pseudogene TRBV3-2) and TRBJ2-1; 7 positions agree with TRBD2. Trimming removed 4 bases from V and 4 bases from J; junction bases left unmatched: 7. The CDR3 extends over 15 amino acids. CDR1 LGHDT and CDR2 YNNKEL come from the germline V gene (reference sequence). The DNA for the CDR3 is TGTGCCAGCAGCCCCCTAGCGGTACAATACAATGAGCAGTTCTTC. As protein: CASSPLAVQYNEQFF.

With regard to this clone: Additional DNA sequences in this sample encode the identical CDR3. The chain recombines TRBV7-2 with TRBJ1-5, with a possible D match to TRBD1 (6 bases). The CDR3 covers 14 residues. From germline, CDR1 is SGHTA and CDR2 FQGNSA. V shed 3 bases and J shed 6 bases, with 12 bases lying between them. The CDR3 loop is CASSFLQGGQPQHF. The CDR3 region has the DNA TGTGCCAGCAGCTTTCTACAGGGTGGTCAGCCCCAGCATTTT.

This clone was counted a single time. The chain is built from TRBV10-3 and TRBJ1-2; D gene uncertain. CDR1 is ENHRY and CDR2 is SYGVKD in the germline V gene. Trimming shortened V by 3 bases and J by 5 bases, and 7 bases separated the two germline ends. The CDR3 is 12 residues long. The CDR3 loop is CAISEYPYGYTF. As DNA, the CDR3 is TGTGCCATCAGTGAATACCCATATGGCTACACCTTC.

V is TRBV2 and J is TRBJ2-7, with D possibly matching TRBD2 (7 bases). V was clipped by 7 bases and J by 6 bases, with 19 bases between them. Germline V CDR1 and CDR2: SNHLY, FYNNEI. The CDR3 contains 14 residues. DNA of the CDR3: TGTGCCAGCAAGGGGGGGCAGGGGAACCTCGAGCAGTACTTC. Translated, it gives CASKGGQGNLEQYF.

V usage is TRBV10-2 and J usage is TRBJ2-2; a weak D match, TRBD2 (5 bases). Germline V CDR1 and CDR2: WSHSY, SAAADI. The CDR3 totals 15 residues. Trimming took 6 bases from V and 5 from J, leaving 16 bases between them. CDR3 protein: CASRGLTSGTGELFF. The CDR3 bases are TGCGCCAGCAGAGGACTCACATCCGGGACCGGGGAGCTGTTTTTT.

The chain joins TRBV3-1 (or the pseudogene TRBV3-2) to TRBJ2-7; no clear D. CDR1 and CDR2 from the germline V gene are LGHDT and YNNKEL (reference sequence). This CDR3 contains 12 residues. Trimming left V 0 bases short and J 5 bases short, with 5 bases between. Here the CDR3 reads CASSQEIHEQYF. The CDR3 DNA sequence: TGTGCCAGCAGCCAAGAAATCCACGAGCAGTACTTC.

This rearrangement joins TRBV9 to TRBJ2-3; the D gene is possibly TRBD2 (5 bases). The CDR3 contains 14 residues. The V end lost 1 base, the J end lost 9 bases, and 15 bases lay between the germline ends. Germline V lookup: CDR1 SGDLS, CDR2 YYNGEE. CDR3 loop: CASSVKSLGSTQYF. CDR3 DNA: TGTGCCAGCAGCGTAAAGTCGTTGGGGAGCACGCAGTATTTT.

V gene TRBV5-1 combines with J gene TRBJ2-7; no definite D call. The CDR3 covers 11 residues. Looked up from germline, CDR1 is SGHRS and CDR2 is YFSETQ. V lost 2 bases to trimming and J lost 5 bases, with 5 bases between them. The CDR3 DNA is TGCGCCAGCAGCTTCATCGACGAGCAGTACTTC. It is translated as CASSFIDEQYF.

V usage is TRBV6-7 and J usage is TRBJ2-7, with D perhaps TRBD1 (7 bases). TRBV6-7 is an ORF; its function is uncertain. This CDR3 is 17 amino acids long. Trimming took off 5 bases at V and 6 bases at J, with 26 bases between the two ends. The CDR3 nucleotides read TGTGCCAGCAGTGGCTCAGTAGACAGGGCGACTAGTTGCGAGCAGTACTTC. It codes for CASSGSVDRATSCEQYF.

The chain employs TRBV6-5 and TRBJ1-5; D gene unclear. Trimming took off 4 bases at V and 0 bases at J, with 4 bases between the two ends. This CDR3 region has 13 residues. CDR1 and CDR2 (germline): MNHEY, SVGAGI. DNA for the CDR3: TGTGCCAGCAGTTCCAATAGCAATCAGCCCCAGCATTTT. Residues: CASSSNSNQPQHF.

The CDR3 sequence is CASSWDRGPGNTIYF. CDR3 bases: TGTGCCAGCAGCTGGGACAGGGGGCCCGGAAACACCATATATTTT. V usage is TRBV5-5 and J usage is TRBJ1-3, with 12 bases identical to TRBD1. V gave up 3 bases and J gave up 4 bases; unmatched junction bases: 2. The length of the CDR3 is 15 residues. Germline CDR1 SGHKS, CDR2 YYEKEE (reference sequence).

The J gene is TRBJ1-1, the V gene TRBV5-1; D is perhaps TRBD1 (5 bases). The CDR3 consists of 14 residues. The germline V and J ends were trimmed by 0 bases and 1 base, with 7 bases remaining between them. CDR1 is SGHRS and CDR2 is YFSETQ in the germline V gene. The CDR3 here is CASSLDRRNTEAFF. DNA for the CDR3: TGCGCCAGCAGCTTGGACAGGAGGAACACTGAAGCTTTCTTT. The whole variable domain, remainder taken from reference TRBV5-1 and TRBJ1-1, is KAGVTQTPRYLIKTRGQQVTLSCSPISGHRSVSWYQQTPGQGLQFLFEYFSETQRNKGNFPGRFSGRQFSNSRSEMNVSTLELGDSALYLCASSLDRRNTEAFFGQGTRLTVV.